The clone carrying this T cell receptor (beta chain) was recorded only once. These data are taken from a study of cytomegalovirus exposure and HLA in healthy donors. The CDR3 is 14 amino acids. V shed 3 bases and J shed 0 bases, with 6 bases lying between them. Germline V lookup: CDR1 KGHSH, CDR2 LQKENI. With 60 Vbeta and 13 Jbeta primers, the PCR was carried out. Clones were read by immunoSEQ multiplex PCR, and TCRdb kept only the in-frame ones, dropping some. The data contain some 250,000 clones, 82% of them singletons. The specimen was PBMCs. The sequence was obtained from a woman in her forties in good health and CMV-seropositive. The rearrangement uses TRBV18 and TRBJ1-5, with D possibly being TRBD1 (6 bases). The CDR3 region has the DNA TGTGCCAGCTCACCGGACAGTAGCAATCAGCCCCAGCATTTT. This codes for CASSPDSSNQPQHF.